This entry lists 4 T cell receptor beta chains sequenced from one sample in a study of blood T cell repertoires in COVID-19. The method was immunoSEQ multiplex PCR; TCRdb's version includes in-frame clones alone and lacks a portion of them. The sample gives roughly 200,000 clones, 75% to 90% of which show up once; around 7.8% is in the top ten. Sequenced material: peripheral blood. The receptors shown here come from a woman aged 60-75 years with acute or convalescent COVID-19.

V usage is TRBV18 and J usage is TRBJ1-1; D remains ambiguous. The germline V gene has CDR1 KGHSH and CDR2 LQKENI. This CDR3 comprises 14 residues. V lost 2 bases and J lost 1, with 8 bases in between. The CDR3 spells CASSPTQKNTEAFF. CDR3 DNA: TGTGCCAGCTCACCAACACAAAAGAACACTGAAGCTTTCTTT. The full variable domain, in which reference TRBV18 and TRBJ1-1 provide the parts outside the CDR3, is NAGVMQNPRHLVRRRGQEARLRCSPMKGHSHVYWYRQLPEEGLKFMVYLQKENIIDESGMPKERFSAEFPKEGPSILRIQQVVRGDSAAYFCASSPTQKNTEAFFGQGTRLTVV.

This clone was recorded once. V gene TRBV30 combines with J gene TRBJ1-2; 7 bases are shared with TRBD1. V lost 7 bases, J lost 8 bases, and 13 bases stayed unmatched. Germline V CDR1 and CDR2: GTSNPN, SVGIG (reference sequence). This CDR3 has 13 amino acids. The CDR3 coding sequence is TGTGCCTTCCCCTGGACAGGTGGAGTCGGCTACACCTTC. It translates to CAFPWTGGVGYTF.

The rearrangement uses TRBV2 and TRBJ1-1; weak D call: TRBD1 (5 bases). The germline V gene has CDR1 SNHLY and CDR2 FYNNEI. V was clipped by 4 bases and J by 6 bases, with 15 bases between them. This CDR3 has 14 residues. The chain's CDR3 is CASSVVRGRAEAFF. The CDR3 nucleotides read TGTGCCAGCAGTGTAGTTAGGGGCCGGGCTGAAGCTTTCTTT.

This sequence joins TRBV6-1 and TRBJ1-3, with D perhaps matching TRBD1 (5 bases). V lost 3 bases and J lost 0, with 15 bases in between. The CDR3 runs 17 residues. The germline V gene has CDR1 MNHNS and CDR2 SASEGT. This chain's CDR3 is CASSDGATSFSGNTIYF. CDR3 DNA: TGTGCCAGCAGTGATGGGGCCACGTCCTTCTCTGGAAACACCATATATTTT.